The T cell receptor beta chain under discussion was sequenced for a study of shared clonotypes between healthy human individuals. Study conclusions and caveats: Only blood samples were collected, and tissue repertoires likely differ.

The CDR3 sequence is 15 residues long. Germline CDR1 reads MGHRA; CDR2 reads YSYEKL. The V segment lost 7 bases and the J segment 1 base; nucleotides outside the gene matches: 3. Donors comprised only Caucasian adults living in Nashville, Tennessee. Remarks on this clone: Its cognate antigen is unknown.

The unsorted PBMC sample used ten immunoSEQ deep assay plates. As originally analysed: Filtering differed, since immunoSEQ gave only junction sequences and no quality scores. Repertoires were generated with immunoSEQ multiplex PCR, while TCRdb's copy carries only in-frame clones and drops some. D and trimming come from the DNA, and the V and J calls and clone size come from that table. The profile shows about 490,000 clones, 81% of them singletons. The chain is built from TRBV4-1 and TRBJ2-2, with 10 bases lining up with TRBD1. The TCR sequence derives from a middle-aged woman in good health. Some clones in this sample may be carry-over from other donors' samples. The sample comprised PBMCs. The CDR3 DNA sequence: TGCGCCAGCACCCGGGACAGGGGGAACACCGGGGAGCTGTTTTTT. It specifies CASTRDRGNTGELFF.